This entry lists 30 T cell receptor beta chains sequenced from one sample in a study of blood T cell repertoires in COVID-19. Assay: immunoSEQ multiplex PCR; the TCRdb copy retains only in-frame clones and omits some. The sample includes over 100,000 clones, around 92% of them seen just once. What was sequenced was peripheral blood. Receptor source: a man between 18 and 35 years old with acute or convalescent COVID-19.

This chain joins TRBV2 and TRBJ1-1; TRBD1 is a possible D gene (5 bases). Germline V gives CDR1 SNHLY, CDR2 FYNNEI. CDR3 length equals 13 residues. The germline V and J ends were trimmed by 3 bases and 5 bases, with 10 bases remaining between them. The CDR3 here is CASSEMQGTEAFF. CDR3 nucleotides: TGTGCCAGCAGTGAGATGCAGGGAACTGAAGCTTTCTTT.

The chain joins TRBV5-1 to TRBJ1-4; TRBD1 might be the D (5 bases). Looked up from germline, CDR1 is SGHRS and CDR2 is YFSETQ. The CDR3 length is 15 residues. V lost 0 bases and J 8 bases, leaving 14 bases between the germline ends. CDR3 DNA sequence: TGCGCCAGCAGCTTGGAACCGGGGGTTGGGGAAAAACTGTTTTTT. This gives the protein CASSLEPGVGEKLFF.

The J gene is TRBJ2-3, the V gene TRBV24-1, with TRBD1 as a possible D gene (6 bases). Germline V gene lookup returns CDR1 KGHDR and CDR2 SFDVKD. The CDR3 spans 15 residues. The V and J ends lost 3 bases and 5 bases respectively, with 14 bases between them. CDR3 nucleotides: TGTGCCACCAGTGATGTGGACAGTCTTGGAGATACGCAGTATTTT. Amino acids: CATSDVDSLGDTQYF.

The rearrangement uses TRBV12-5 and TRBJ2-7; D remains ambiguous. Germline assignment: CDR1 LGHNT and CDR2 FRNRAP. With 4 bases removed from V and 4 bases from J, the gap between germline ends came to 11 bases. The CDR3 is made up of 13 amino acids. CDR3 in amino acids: CASGSRYFYEQYF. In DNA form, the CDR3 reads TGTGCTAGTGGTTCCCGGTATTTTTACGAGCAGTACTTC.

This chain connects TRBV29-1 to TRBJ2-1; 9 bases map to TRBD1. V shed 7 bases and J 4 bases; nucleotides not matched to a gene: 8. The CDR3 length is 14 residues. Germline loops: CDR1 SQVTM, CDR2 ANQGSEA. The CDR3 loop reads CSALTGGGYNEQFF. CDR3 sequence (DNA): TGCAGCGCCCTAACAGGGGGCGGATACAATGAGCAGTTCTTC.

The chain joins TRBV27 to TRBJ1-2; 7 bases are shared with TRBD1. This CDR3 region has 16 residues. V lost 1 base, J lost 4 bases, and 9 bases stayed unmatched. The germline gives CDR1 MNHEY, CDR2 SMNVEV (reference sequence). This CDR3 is CASSLFGDREAYGYTF. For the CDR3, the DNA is TGTGCCAGCAGTTTATTTGGGGACAGAGAGGCCTATGGCTACACCTTC.

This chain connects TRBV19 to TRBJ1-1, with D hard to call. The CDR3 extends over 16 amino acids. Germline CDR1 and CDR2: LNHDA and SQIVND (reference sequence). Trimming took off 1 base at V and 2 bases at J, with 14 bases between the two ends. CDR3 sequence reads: CASSIGFDSINTEAFF. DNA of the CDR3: TGTGCCAGTAGTATAGGGTTCGATAGCATAAACACTGAAGCTTTCTTT.

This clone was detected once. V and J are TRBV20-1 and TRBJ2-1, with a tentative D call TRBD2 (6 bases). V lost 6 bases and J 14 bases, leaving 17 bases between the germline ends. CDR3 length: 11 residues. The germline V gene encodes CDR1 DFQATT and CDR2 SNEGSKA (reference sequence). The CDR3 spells CSATIGGAEFF. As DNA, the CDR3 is TGCAGTGCCACGATAGGCGGGGCCGAGTTCTTC.

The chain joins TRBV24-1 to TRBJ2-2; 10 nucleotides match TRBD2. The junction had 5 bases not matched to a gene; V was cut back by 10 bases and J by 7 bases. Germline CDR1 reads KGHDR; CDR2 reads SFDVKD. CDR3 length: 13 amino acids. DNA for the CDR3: TGTGCCACTGGGAGGACTAGCGGCGGGGAGCTGTTTTTT. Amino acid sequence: CATGRTSGGELFF.

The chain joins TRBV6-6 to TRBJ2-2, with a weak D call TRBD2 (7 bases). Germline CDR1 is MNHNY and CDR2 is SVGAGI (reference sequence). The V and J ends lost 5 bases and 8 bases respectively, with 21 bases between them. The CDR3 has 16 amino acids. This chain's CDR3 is CASSAENSGGTGELFF. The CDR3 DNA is TGTGCCAGCAGTGCCGAAAACTCGGGGGGCACAGGGGAGCTGTTTTTT.

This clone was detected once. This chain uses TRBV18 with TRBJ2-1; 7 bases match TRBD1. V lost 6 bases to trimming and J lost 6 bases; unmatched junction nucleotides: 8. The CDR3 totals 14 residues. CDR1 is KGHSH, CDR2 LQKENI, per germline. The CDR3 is CASSPGTAPNEQFF. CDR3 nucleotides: TGTGCCAGCTCCCCCGGGACAGCACCCAATGAGCAGTTCTTC. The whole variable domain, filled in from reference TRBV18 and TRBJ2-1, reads NAGVMQNPRHLVRRRGQEARLRCSPMKGHSHVYWYRQLPEEGLKFMVYLQKENIIDESGMPKERFSAEFPKEGPSILRIQQVVRGDSAAYFCASSPGTAPNEQFFGPGTRLTVL.

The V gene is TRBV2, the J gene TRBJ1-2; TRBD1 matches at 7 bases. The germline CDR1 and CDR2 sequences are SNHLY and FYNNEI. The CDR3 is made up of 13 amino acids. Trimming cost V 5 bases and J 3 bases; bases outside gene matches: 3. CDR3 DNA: TGTGCCAGCAGTCAACAGGGGTACTATGGCTACACCTTC. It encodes CASSQQGYYGYTF.

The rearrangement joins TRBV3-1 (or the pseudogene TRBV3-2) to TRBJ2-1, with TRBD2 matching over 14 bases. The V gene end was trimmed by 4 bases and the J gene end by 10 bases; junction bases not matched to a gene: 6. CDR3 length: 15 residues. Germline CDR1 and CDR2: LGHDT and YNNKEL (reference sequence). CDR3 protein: CASSLGLAGVKEQFF. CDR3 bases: TGTGCCAGCAGCCTGGGACTAGCGGGAGTAAAAGAGCAGTTCTTC.

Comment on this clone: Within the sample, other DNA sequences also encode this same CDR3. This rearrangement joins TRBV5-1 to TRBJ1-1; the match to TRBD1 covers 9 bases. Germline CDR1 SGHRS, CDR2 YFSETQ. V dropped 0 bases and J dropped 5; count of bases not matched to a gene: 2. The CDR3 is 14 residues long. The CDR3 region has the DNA TGCGCCAGCAGCTTGGGACAGGGGGGAACTGAAGCTTTCTTT. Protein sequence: CASSLGQGGTEAFF.

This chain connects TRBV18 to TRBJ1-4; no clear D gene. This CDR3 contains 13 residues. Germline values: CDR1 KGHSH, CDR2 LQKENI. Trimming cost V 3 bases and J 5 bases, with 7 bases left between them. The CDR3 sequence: CASSPRENEKLFF. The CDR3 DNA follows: TGTGCCAGCTCACCGAGGGAAAATGAAAAACTGTTTTTT. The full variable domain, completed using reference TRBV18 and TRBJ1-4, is NAGVMQNPRHLVRRRGQEARLRCSPMKGHSHVYWYRQLPEEGLKFMVYLQKENIIDESGMPKERFSAEFPKEGPSILRIQQVVRGDSAAYFCASSPRENEKLFFGSGTQLSVL.

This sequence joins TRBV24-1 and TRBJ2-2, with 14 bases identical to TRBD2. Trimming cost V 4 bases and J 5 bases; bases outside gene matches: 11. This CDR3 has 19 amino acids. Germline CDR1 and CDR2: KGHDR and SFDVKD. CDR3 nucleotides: TGTGCCACCAGTGACCGGGGGACTAGCGGGAGAAGGGGGACCGGGGAGCTGTTTTTT. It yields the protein CATSDRGTSGRRGTGELFF.

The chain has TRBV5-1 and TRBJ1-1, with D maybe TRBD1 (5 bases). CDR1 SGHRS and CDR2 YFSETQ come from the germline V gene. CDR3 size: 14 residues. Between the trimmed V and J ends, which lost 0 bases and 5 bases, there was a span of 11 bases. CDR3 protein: CASSLVGEVTEAFF. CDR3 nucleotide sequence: TGCGCCAGCAGCTTGGTGGGGGAGGTAACTGAAGCTTTCTTT.

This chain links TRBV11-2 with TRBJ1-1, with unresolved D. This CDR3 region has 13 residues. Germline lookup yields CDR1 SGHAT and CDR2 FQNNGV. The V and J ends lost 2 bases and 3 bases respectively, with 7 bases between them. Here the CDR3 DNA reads TGTGCCAGCAGCTTATTTTCCTACACTGAAGCTTTCTTT. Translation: CASSLFSYTEAFF.

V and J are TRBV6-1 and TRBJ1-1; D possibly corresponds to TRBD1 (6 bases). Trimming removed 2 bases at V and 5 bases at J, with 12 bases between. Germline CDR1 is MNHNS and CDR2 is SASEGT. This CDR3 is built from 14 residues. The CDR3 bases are TGTGCCAGCAGTGAATCCGCAGGGGTAACTGAAGCTTTCTTT. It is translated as CASSESAGVTEAFF.

CDR3 sequence reads: CASSSQWRGAAEETQYF. CDR3 nucleotide sequence: TGTGCCAGCAGTTCCCAGTGGCGGGGGGCTGCCGAAGAGACCCAGTACTTC. This sequence joins TRBV27 and TRBJ2-5; 8 nucleotides align to TRBD2. Germline assignment: CDR1 MNHEY and CDR2 SMNVEV (reference sequence). This CDR3 region has 17 residues. V lost 4 bases to trimming and J lost 3 bases; unmatched junction nucleotides: 13.

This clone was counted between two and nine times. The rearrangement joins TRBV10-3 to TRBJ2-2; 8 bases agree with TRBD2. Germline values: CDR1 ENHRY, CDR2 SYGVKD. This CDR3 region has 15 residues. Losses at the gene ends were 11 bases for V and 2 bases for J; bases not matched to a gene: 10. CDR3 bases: TGTGCCCATAGCGGGGAAGATCTAAACACCGGGGAGCTGTTTTTT. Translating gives CAHSGEDLNTGELFF.

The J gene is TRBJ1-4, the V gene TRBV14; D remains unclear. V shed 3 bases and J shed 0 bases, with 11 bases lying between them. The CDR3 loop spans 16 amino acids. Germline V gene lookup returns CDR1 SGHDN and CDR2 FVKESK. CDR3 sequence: CASSQGRDATNEKLFF. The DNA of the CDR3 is TGTGCCAGCAGCCAGGGGAGGGATGCAACTAATGAAAAACTGTTTTTT.

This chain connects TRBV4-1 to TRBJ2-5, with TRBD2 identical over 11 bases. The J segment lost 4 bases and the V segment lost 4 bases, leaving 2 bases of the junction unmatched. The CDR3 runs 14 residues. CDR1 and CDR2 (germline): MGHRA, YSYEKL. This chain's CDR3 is CASSPLAGGETQYF. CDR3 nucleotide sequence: TGCGCCAGCAGCCCCCTAGCGGGAGGAGAGACCCAGTACTTC.

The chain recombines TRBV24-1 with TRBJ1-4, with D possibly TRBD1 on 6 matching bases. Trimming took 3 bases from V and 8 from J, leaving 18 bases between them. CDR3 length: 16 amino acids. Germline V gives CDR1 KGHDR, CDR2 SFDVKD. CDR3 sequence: CATSDPRGGREEKLFF. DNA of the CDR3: TGTGCCACCAGTGATCCTAGGGGGGGCAGGGAAGAAAAACTGTTTTTT.

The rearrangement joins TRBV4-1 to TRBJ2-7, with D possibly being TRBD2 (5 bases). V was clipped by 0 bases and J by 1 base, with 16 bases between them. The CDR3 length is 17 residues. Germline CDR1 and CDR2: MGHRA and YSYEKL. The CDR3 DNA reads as TGCGCCAGCAGCCAAGATACTAGTAGAGGACCTTCCTACGAGCAGTACTTC. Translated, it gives CASSQDTSRGPSYEQYF.

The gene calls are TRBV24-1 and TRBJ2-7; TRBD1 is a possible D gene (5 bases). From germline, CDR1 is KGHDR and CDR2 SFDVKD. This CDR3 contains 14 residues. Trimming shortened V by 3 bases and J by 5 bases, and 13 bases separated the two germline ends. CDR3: CATSDARALDEQYF. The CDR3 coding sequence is TGTGCCACCAGTGATGCCAGGGCCCTTGACGAGCAGTACTTC.

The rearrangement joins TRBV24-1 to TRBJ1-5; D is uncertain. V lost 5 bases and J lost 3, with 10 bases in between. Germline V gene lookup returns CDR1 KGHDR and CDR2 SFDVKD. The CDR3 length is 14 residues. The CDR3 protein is CATSAPGPNQPQHF. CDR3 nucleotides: TGTGCCACCAGTGCGCCAGGTCCCAATCAGCCCCAGCATTTT.

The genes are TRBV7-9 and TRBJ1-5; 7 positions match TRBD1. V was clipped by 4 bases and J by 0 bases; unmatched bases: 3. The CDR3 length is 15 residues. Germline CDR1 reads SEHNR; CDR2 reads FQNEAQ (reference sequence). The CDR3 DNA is TGTGCCAGCAGCTCGGGACAGTATAGCAATCAGCCCCAGCATTTT. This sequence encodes CASSSGQYSNQPQHF.

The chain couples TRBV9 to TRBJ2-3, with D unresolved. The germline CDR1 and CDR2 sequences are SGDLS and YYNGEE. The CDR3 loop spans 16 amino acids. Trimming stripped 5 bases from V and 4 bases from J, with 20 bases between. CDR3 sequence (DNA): TGTGCCAGCAGTCCAACGACTCGCACTACGGCAGATACGCAGTATTTT. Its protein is CASSPTTRTTADTQYF. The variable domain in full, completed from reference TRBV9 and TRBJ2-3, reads DSGVTQTPKHLITATGQRVTLRCSPRSGDLSVYWYQQSLDQGLQFLIQYYNGEERAKGNILERFSAQQFPDLHSELNLSSLELGDSALYFCASSPTTRTTADTQYFGPGTRLTVL.

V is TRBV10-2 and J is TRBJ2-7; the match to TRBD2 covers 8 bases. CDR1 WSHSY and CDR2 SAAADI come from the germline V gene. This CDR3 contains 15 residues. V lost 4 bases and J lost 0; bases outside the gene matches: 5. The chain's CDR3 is CASSASLAVSYEQYF. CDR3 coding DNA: TGCGCCAGCAGTGCGTCACTAGCGGTCTCCTACGAGCAGTACTTC.